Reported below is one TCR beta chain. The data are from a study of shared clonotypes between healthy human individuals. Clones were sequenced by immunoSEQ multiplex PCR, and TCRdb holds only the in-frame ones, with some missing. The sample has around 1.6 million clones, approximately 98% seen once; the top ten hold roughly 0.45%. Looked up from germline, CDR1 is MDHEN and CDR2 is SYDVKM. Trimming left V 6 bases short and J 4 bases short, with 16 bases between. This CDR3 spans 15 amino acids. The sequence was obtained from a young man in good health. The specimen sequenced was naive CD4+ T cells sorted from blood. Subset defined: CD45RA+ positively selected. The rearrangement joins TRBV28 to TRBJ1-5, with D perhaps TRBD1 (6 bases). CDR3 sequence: CASSYPGVGNQPQHF. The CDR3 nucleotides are TGTGCCAGCAGCTACCCAGGGGTAGGGAATCAGCCCCAGCATTTT.